This entry concerns a single TCR beta chain. Its specificity is not known. Clones were read by immunoSEQ multiplex PCR, and TCRdb kept only the in-frame ones, dropping some. The repertoire holds just under 75,000 clones, with roughly 74% as singletons. CDR1 is MNHEY and CDR2 is SVGEGT in the germline V gene. V lost 0 bases and J 7 bases, leaving 8 bases between the germline ends. This CDR3 is built from 13 residues. The entry originates in a study of vaccination effects on CD4 cells after COVID-19. Before any sequencing was done, the ViraFEST assay used viral peptide pools to expand antigen-specific CD4+ T cells. It was after around 10 days of culture that CD4+ T cells were isolated. Nobody among the vaccine recipients had prior SARS-CoV-2 infection (nucleocapsid antibodies were negative).

The sequence was collected from a human donor who received a COVID-19 vaccine. The sequences come from CD4+ T cells from PBMCs cultured with HCoV-NL63 spike peptides, collected before COVID-19 vaccination. The gene calls are TRBV6-2 or TRBV6-3 and TRBJ2-3; a possible D gene is TRBD2 (6 bases). The CDR3 sequence is CASSYSGLHTQYF. DNA for the CDR3: TGTGCCAGCAGTTACTCGGGACTCCATACGCAGTATTTT.